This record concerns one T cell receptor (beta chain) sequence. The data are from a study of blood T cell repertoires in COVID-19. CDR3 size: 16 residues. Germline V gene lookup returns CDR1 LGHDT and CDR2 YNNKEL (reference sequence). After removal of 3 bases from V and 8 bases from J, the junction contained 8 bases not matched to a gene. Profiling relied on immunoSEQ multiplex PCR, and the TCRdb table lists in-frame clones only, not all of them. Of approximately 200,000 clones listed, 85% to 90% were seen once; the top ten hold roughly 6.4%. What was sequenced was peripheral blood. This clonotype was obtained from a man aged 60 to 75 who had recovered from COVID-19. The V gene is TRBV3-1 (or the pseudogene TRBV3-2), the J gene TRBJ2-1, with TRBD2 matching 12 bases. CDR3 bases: TGTGCCAGCAGCCATTGGACTAGCGGGATCCCCGATGAGCAGTTCTTC. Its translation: CASSHWTSGIPDEQFF.